These 25 T cell receptor beta chains came from one sample sequenced in a study of shared clonotypes between healthy human individuals. Sequencing used immunoSEQ multiplex PCR; TCRdb keeps in-frame clones, though not all of them. The sample shows roughly 2 million clones, approximately 94% of them seen only once. Specimen: naive CD4+ T cells sorted from blood. Stated subset: CD45RA+ positively selected. Receptors originate from a man in his late teens or twenties in good health.

This clone was observed once. The CDR3 bases are TGTGCCAGCAGCTTAGGCGGATTAAACATTCAGTACTTC. The encoded protein is CASSLGGLNIQYF. J is TRBJ2-4 and V is TRBV7-2; the D is unclear. The ends were cut back, 1 base at V and 6 bases at J, with 7 bases in the middle. The germline gives CDR1 SGHTA, CDR2 FQGNSA. The CDR3 totals 13 residues.

V is TRBV9 and J is TRBJ2-7; tentatively, D is TRBD2 (6 bases). With 7 bases removed from V and 3 bases from J, the gap between germline ends came to 17 bases. In germline, CDR1 is SGDLS, CDR2 YYNGEE. The CDR3 spans 14 residues. The CDR3 DNA is TGTGCCAGCGGTAGGGACTCCCGTTTCTACGAGCAGTACTTC. As protein: CASGRDSRFYEQYF.

The genes are TRBV10-3 and TRBJ2-7; the match to TRBD2 covers 12 bases. Germline CDR1 and CDR2: ENHRY and SYGVKD. The CDR3 has 16 residues. V trimming: 6 bases; J trimming: 2 bases; junction bases outside the gene matches: 8. CDR3 DNA: TGTGCCATCAGGAAGACTAGCGGGGGACCGACCTACGAGCAGTACTTC. Translation: CAIRKTSGGPTYEQYF.

As concerns this clone: This sample includes further DNA sequences coding for the same CDR3. The chain links TRBV7-2 to TRBJ2-7; TRBD1 matches at 9 bases. The V gene's germline CDR1 is SGHTA and CDR2 FQGNSA. J gave up 2 bases and V 3 bases, and 2 bases lay outside the gene matches. This CDR3 is built from 14 residues. This CDR3 is CASSFDRGAYEQYF. DNA of the CDR3: TGTGCCAGCAGCTTCGACAGGGGGGCCTACGAGCAGTACTTC.

The chain uses TRBV9 and TRBJ2-7; maybe TRBD2 (6 bases). CDR1 is SGDLS, CDR2 YYNGEE, per germline. The ends were cut back, 4 bases at V and 2 bases at J, with 16 bases in the middle. CDR3 length: 15 residues. The CDR3 DNA follows: TGTGCCAGCAGCCTGGGGGGAAGGGGAGCCTACGAGCAGTACTTC. Protein: CASSLGGRGAYEQYF. The full variable domain, in which reference TRBV9 and TRBJ2-7 provide the parts outside the CDR3, is DSGVTQTPKHLITATGQRVTLRCSPRSGDLSVYWYQQSLDQGLQFLIQYYNGEERAKGNILERFSAQQFPDLHSELNLSSLELGDSALYFCASSLGGRGAYEQYFGPGTRLTVT.

The chain uses TRBV4-2 and TRBJ1-6; TRBD1 matches 8 bases. Germline lookup yields CDR1 LGHNA and CDR2 YNFKEQ. The V segment lost 0 bases and the J segment 7 bases; nucleotides outside the gene matches: 2. The CDR3 sequence is 15 residues long. CDR3 in DNA: TGTGCCAGCAGCCAAGAGACAGGGGCAAATTCACCCCTCCACTTT. Protein: CASSQETGANSPLHF.

The chain uses TRBV14 and TRBJ2-7; 9 bases agree with TRBD1. Trimming at V came to 4 bases and at J to 4 bases, leaving 2 bases not matched to a gene. The CDR3 consists of 13 residues. CDR1 is SGHDN and CDR2 is FVKESK in the germline V gene. DNA of the CDR3: TGTGCCAGCAGCCGGGACAGGGCTTACGAGCAGTACTTC. Residues: CASSRDRAYEQYF.

The CDR3 sequence is CASSLNRDGETQYF. The CDR3 DNA sequence: TGTGCCAGCAGTTTGAACAGGGACGGGGAGACCCAGTACTTC. The chain uses TRBV2 and TRBJ2-5; a possible D gene is TRBD1 (6 bases). This CDR3 contains 14 residues. V was pared by 5 bases and J by 5 bases, with 15 bases between. The V gene's germline CDR1 is SNHLY and CDR2 FYNNEI.

This rearrangement joins TRBV7-6 to TRBJ1-5; D possibly corresponds to TRBD1 (6 bases). The germline gives CDR1 SGHVS, CDR2 FNYEAQ. CDR3 length: 13 residues. V shed 5 bases and J shed 5 bases, with 10 bases lying between them. The CDR3, as DNA: TGTGCCAGCAGCATACGGACAGATCAGCCCCAGCATTTT. This sequence encodes CASSIRTDQPQHF. Based on the CDR3 plus reference TRBV7-6 and TRBJ1-5, the full variable domain is GAGVSQSPRYKVTKRGQDVALRCDPISGHVSLYWYRQALGQGPEFLTYFNYEAQQDKSGLPNDRFSAERPEGSISTLTIQRTEQRDSAMYRCASSIRTDQPQHFGDGTRLSIL.

This clone appeared once. The V and J genes are TRBV18 and TRBJ1-1, with 9 bases aligning to TRBD1. The CDR3 runs to 14 residues. V shed 4 bases and J 5 bases; nucleotides not matched to a gene: 5. CDR1 and CDR2 (germline): KGHSH, LQKENI. The CDR3 DNA follows: TGTGCCAGCTCACTTGGGACAGGGTGGACTGAAGCTTTCTTT. It is translated as CASSLGTGWTEAFF.

The rearrangement links TRBV19 to TRBJ1-2; D unclear. Germline CDR1 is LNHDA and CDR2 is SQIVND (reference sequence). The length of the CDR3 is 13 residues. Trimming shortened V by 3 bases and J by 3 bases, and 8 bases separated the two germline ends. DNA of the CDR3: TGTGCCAGTAGTATTCGACCAGACTATGGCTACACCTTC. Translation gives CASSIRPDYGYTF. The full variable domain, completed using reference TRBV19 and TRBJ1-2, is DGGITQSPKYLFRKEGQNVTLSCEQNLNHDAMYWYRQDPGQGLRLIYYSQIVNDFQKGDIAEGYSVSREKKESFPLTVTSAQKNPTAFYLCASSIRPDYGYTFGSGTRLTVV.

This sequence joins TRBV28 and TRBJ2-7; maybe TRBD2 (5 bases). V was cut by 10 bases and J by 3 bases, with 19 bases left in between. This CDR3 is 14 amino acids long. The germline V gene encodes CDR1 MDHEN and CDR2 SYDVKM. The CDR3 sequence is CATQTQSRGYEQYF. The CDR3 coding sequence is TGTGCCACCCAAACTCAATCCCGGGGCTACGAGCAGTACTTC.

The genes are TRBV7-2 and TRBJ1-5; D gene uncertain. Germline CDR1 is SGHTA and CDR2 is FQGNSA. CDR3 length: 12 amino acids. The V end lost 6 bases, the J end lost 9 bases, and 12 bases lay between the germline ends. The CDR3 DNA sequence: TGTGCCAGCAGTCCCAGCGGGTCGCCCCAGCATTTT. It codes for CASSPSGSPQHF. Full variable domain (outside the CDR3, taken from reference TRBV7-2 and TRBJ1-5): GAGVSQSPSNKVTEKGKDVELRCDPISGHTALYWYRQSLGQGLEFLIYFQGNSAPDKSGLPSDRFSAERTGGSVSTLTIQRTQQEDSAVYLCASSPSGSPQHFGDGTRLSIL.

The chain recombines TRBV9 with TRBJ1-2, with a weak D call TRBD1 (5 bases). The CDR3 has 14 residues. Germline CDR1 SGDLS, CDR2 YYNGEE. V lost 0 bases, J lost 5 bases, and 11 bases lay in between. The CDR3 loop reads CASSVGQGRYGYTF. As DNA, the CDR3 is TGTGCCAGCAGCGTAGGGCAGGGCAGATATGGCTACACCTTC.

V and J are TRBV5-1 and TRBJ2-7, with TRBD1 matching 8 bases. With 4 bases clipped from V and 3 bases from J, the junction kept 9 bases outside the gene matches. The CDR3 covers 15 residues. CDR1 and CDR2 (germline): SGHRS, YFSETQ. CDR3 amino acids: CASSQPLTGVYEQYF. The CDR3 DNA is TGCGCCAGCAGCCAGCCGCTGACAGGGGTCTACGAGCAGTACTTC.

The V gene is TRBV7-9, the J gene TRBJ2-2; D is possibly TRBD1 (6 bases). Germline loops: CDR1 SEHNR, CDR2 FQNEAQ (reference sequence). The CDR3 has 15 residues. The V end was cut by 7 bases, the J end by 6 bases, with 18 bases between. The CDR3 spells CASTQGHLVAGELFF. CDR3 nucleotides: TGTGCCAGCACCCAGGGACATTTAGTAGCCGGGGAGCTGTTTTTT.

This clone was observed once. V is TRBV5-1 and J is TRBJ2-1; weak D call: TRBD2 (6 bases). Germline V CDR1 and CDR2: SGHRS, YFSETQ. Trimming stripped 0 bases from V and 0 bases from J, with 10 bases between. The CDR3 totals 16 residues. The CDR3 loop reads CASSLEGLSSYNEQFF. CDR3 DNA: TGCGCCAGCAGCTTGGAGGGACTCTCCTCCTACAATGAGCAGTTCTTC.

This rearrangement joins TRBV18 to TRBJ2-5; D gene uncertain. The germline V gene encodes CDR1 KGHSH and CDR2 LQKENI. This CDR3 contains 14 residues. Between the trimmed V and J ends, which lost 2 bases and 0 bases, there was a span of 7 bases. The CDR3 DNA sequence: TGTGCCAGCTCACCAGACACGCACCAAGAGACCCAGTACTTC. Encoded protein: CASSPDTHQETQYF.

Comments on this clone: Other DNA sequences in this specimen translate into the identical CDR3. The chain carries TRBV28 and TRBJ1-6; 8 bases agree with TRBD1. The CDR3 runs 14 residues. Germline V gene sequence: CDR1 MDHEN, CDR2 SYDVKM. V dropped 6 bases and J dropped 8; count of bases not matched to a gene: 6. The CDR3 DNA reads as TGTGCCAGCAGCTCCGGACAGGGACATTCACCCCTCCACTTT. It codes for CASSSGQGHSPLHF.

The rearrangement links TRBV7-3 to TRBJ1-1; 7 positions match TRBD1. This CDR3 spans 15 amino acids. CDR1 and CDR2 from the germline V gene are SGHTA and FQGTGA. The V segment lost 5 bases and the J segment 2 bases; nucleotides outside the gene matches: 8. As DNA, the CDR3 is TGTGCCAGCAGCCCCGGCCAGGGGGGAAACACTGAAGCTTTCTTT. It translates to CASSPGQGGNTEAFF.

The genes are TRBV18 and TRBJ1-1; D is uncertain. Trimming stripped 1 base from V and 4 bases from J, with 10 bases between. The CDR3 has 14 amino acids. The germline gives CDR1 KGHSH, CDR2 LQKENI. Written as DNA, the CDR3 is TGTGCCAGCTCACCACTTGTATGGGGCACTGAAGCTTTCTTT. It yields the protein CASSPLVWGTEAFF.

This sequence joins TRBV10-2 and TRBJ2-2; 8 nucleotides agree with TRBD2. V lost 8 bases, J lost 4 bases, and 6 bases stayed unmatched. The CDR3 has 14 amino acids. The germline V gene encodes CDR1 WSHSY and CDR2 SAAADI. Here the CDR3 reads CASAGGGVTGELFF. The CDR3 DNA reads TGCGCCAGCGCGGGGGGAGGGGTCACCGGGGAGCTGTTTTTT.

This clone was picked up one time. The rearrangement uses TRBV7-9 and TRBJ2-7, with TRBD1 matching 9 bases. The CDR3 is 15 residues long. V lost 4 bases, J lost 0 bases, and 4 bases stayed unmatched. In germline, CDR1 is SEHNR, CDR2 FQNEAQ (reference sequence). DNA of the CDR3: TGTGCCAGCAGCTGGGGGGACAGGGCCTCCTACGAGCAGTACTTC. It encodes CASSWGDRASYEQYF.

The chain is built from TRBV5-4 and TRBJ2-5; 14 nucleotides agree with TRBD2. CDR1 and CDR2 (germline): SGHNT, YYREEE (reference sequence). After removal of 5 bases from V and 3 bases from J, the junction contained 6 bases not matched to a gene. This CDR3 comprises 16 residues. CDR3 in DNA: TGTGCCAGCAGTTACGGACTAGCGGGGGGCGAAGAGACCCAGTACTTC. It codes for CASSYGLAGGEETQYF.

The V gene is TRBV30, the J gene TRBJ2-1; no firm D call. There are 13 residues in the CDR3. The V and J ends lost 1 base and 8 bases respectively, with 12 bases between them. CDR1 is GTSNPN and CDR2 is SVGIG in the germline V gene (reference sequence). The CDR3 loop is CAWSASLRDEQFF. Written as DNA, the CDR3 is TGTGCCTGGAGTGCCTCCCTGCGTGATGAGCAGTTCTTC.